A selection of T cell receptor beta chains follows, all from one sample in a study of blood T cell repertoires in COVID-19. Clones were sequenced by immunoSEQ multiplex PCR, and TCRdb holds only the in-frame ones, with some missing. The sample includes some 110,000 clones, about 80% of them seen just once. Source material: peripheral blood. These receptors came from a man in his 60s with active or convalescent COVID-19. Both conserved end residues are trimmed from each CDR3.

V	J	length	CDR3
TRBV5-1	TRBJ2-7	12	ASSRTSGTYEQY
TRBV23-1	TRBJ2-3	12	ASRDRESTDTQY
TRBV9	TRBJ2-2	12	ASSAGINTGELF
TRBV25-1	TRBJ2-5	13	ASSAVRGFGETQY
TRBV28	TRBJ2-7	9	ASGSFYEQY
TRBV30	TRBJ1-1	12	ASLGVRENTEAF
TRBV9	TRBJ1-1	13	ASSVDPGSNTEAF
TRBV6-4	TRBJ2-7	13	ASNLTPAGRDEQY
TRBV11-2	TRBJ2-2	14	ASSLVGGMGTGELF
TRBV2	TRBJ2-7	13	ASSNGTPGPYEQY
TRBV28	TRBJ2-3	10	ASSFFTDTQY
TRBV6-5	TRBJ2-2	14	ASSYSPGGGVGELF
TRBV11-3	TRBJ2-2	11	ASSLRESGELF
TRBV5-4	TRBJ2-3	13	ASRVGTLSTDTQY
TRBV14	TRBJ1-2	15	ASSQAQGAAVNYGYT
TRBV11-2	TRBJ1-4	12	ASSLGHLREKLF
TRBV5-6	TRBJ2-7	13	ASSRGQGVLYEQY
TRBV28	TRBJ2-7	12	ASSSAGQGGEQY
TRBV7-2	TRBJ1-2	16	ASSPPGRPQATNYGYT
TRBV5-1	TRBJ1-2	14	ASSLGGRGHFDGYT
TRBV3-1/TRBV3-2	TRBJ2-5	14	ASSQERVTGVETQY
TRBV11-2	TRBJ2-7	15	ASSLDTDWRGGDEQY
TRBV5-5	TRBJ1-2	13	ASSLEGRNSYGYT
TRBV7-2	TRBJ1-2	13	ASSLGYGINYGYT
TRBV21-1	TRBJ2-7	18	ASSKALGADRTGDIYEQY
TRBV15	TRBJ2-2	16	ATSSTTLSGVNTGELF
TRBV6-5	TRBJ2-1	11	ASSKGLAGEQF